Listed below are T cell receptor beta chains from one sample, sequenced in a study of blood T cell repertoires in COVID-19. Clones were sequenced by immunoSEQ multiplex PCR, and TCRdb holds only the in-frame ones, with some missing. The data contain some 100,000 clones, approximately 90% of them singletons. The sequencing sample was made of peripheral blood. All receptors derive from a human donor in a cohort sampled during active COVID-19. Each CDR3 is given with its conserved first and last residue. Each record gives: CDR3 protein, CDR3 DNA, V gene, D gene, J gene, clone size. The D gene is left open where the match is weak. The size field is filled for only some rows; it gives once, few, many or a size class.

CASSSGQYNEQFF | TGCGCCAGCAGCTCGGGACAGTACAATGAGCAGTTCTTC | TRBV5-1 | TRBD1 | TRBJ2-1 | .
CASSGTGLAGADTQYF | TGTGCCAGCAGCGGAACGGGACTAGCGGGGGCAGATACGCAGTATTTT | TRBV11-3 | TRBD2 | TRBJ2-3 | .
CAISEAGRETQYF | TGTGCCATCAGTGAGGCAGGGCGAGAGACCCAGTACTTC | TRBV10-3 | . | TRBJ2-5 | once
CASKSRTGFISGDTEAFF | TGTGCCAGTAAGTCTCGGACAGGGTTCATATCGGGGGACACTGAAGCTTTCTTT | TRBV19 | TRBD1 | TRBJ1-1 | .
CASSFPSTHEAFF | TGTGCCAGCAGTTTCCCCTCCACACACGAAGCTTTCTTT | TRBV28 | . | TRBJ1-1 | .
CASSYRGYGYTF | TGTGCCAGCAGTTACAGGGGCTATGGCTACACCTTC | TRBV6-5 | . | TRBJ1-2 | few
CASINSGRALYNEQFF | TGTGCCAGCATCAACAGCGGGAGGGCCCTCTACAATGAGCAGTTCTTC | TRBV6-6 | TRBD2 | TRBJ2-1 | .
CASSQGGQGLGLGKQYF | TGTGCCAGCAGCCAGGGGGGACAGGGACTGGGGCTCGGGAAGCAGTACTTC | TRBV4-2 | TRBD1 | TRBJ2-7 | .
CAISPAVGQGAAQETQYF | TGTGCCATCAGTCCCGCCGTGGGACAGGGGGCGGCCCAAGAGACCCAGTACTTC | TRBV10-3 | TRBD1 | TRBJ2-5 | .
CASSVGTGGVYNEQFF | TGTGCCAGCAGTGTAGGGACAGGGGGCGTCTACAATGAGCAGTTCTTC | TRBV2 | TRBD1 | TRBJ2-1 | once
CASRPSGVSNQPQHF | TGTGCCAGTAGGCCCAGCGGGGTTAGCAATCAGCCCCAGCATTTT | TRBV19 | . | TRBJ1-5 | .
CASSGHSISYGYTF | TGTGCCAGCAGTGGCCACAGCATATCCTATGGCTACACCTTC | TRBV2 | . | TRBJ1-2 | once
CASSFGTEAFF | TGCGCCAGCAGTTTCGGGACTGAAGCTTTCTTT | TRBV12-3/TRBV12-4 | . | TRBJ1-1 | .
CASSFAERGISTDTQYF | TGTGCCAGCAGCTTTGCCGAGCGGGGGATTAGCACAGATACGCAGTATTTT | TRBV5-4 | TRBD2 | TRBJ2-3 | .
CASSSRDRFFYGYTF | TGTGCCAGCAGCTCCCGGGACAGGTTCTTCTATGGCTACACCTTC | TRBV7-9 | TRBD1 | TRBJ1-2 | .
CATSSGTRLFF | TGTGCCACCAGTTCCGGGACTCGACTGTTTTTT | TRBV24-1 | . | TRBJ1-4 | .
CASSPLTGRGYNEQFF | TGCGCCAGCAGCCCACTAACAGGGAGAGGGTACAATGAGCAGTTCTTC | TRBV5-1 | . | TRBJ2-1 | .
CAISESLDRGHNYGYTF | TGTGCCATCAGTGAGTCGTTGGACAGGGGGCATAACTATGGCTACACCTTC | TRBV10-3 | TRBD1 | TRBJ1-2 | .
CASSPGTGLYEQFF | TGTGCCAGCAGCCCCGGGACAGGGCTGTATGAGCAGTTCTTC | TRBV5-6 | TRBD1 | TRBJ2-1 | once
CASSLTPLDNEQFF | TGTGCCAGCAGCTTAACGCCACTAGACAATGAGCAGTTCTTC | TRBV7-3 | . | TRBJ2-1 | .
CASSDEGYGYTF | TGCGCCAGCAGCGACGAGGGCTATGGCTACACCTTC | TRBV5-1 | . | TRBJ1-2 | .
CASSPWRGQETQYF | TGTGCCAGCAGCCCGTGGCGAGGGCAAGAGACCCAGTACTTC | TRBV7-2 | . | TRBJ2-5 | once
CASSPGDRGETQYF | TGTGCCAGCTCACCAGGGGACAGAGGGGAGACCCAGTACTTC | TRBV18 | TRBD1 | TRBJ2-5 | .
CASSPPGSSYEQYF | TGTGCCAGCAGCCCCCCGGGGAGCTCCTACGAGCAGTACTTC | TRBV5-4 | . | TRBJ2-7 | .
CASSLDVQGRAFF | TGTGCCAGCAGCTTAGATGTTCAGGGGCGCGCTTTCTTT | TRBV13 | . | TRBJ1-1 | .
CASGLSGITDTQYF | TGTGCCAGCGGATTAAGCGGGATCACAGATACGCAGTATTTT | TRBV6-6 | TRBD2 | TRBJ2-3 | .
CASSPIRTSGGRINEQFF | TGCGCCAGCAGCCCGATACGGACTAGCGGGGGGAGAATTAATGAGCAGTTCTTC | TRBV5-1 | TRBD2 | TRBJ2-1 | .